The 22 T cell receptor beta chains below were found in one sample sequenced in a study of blood T cell repertoires in COVID-19. Method: immunoSEQ multiplex PCR; TCRdb's copy keeps in-frame clones and lacks some. The sample yields 20,000 to 30,000 clones, approximately 90% seen once. Material for sequencing was peripheral blood. The receptors were sampled from a man between 70 and 80 years old with acute or convalescent COVID-19.

V usage is TRBV5-1 and J usage is TRBJ2-2, with 8 positions matching TRBD1. This CDR3 spans 14 amino acids. J was trimmed by 4 bases and V by 3 bases; bases with no gene match: 2. CDR1 and CDR2 (germline): SGHRS, YFSETQ. CDR3 region: CASSSGQGTGELFF. The CDR3 region has the DNA TGCGCCAGCAGCTCAGGACAGGGCACCGGGGAGCTGTTTTTT.

The chain carries TRBV21-1 and TRBJ2-2; TRBD1, the table's D call, lacks a check against the DNA. TRBV21-1 is tagged as a pseudogene. The CDR3 sequence is 12 residues long. The CDR3 DNA reads TGTGCCAGCAGCGGCAACACCGGGGAGCTGTTTTTT. As protein: CASSGNTGELFF.

This sequence joins TRBV28 and TRBJ2-5; 8 positions match TRBD1. CDR3 length equals 14 residues. J lost 5 bases, V lost 1 base, and 3 bases had no gene match. Per the germline V gene, CDR1 is MDHEN and CDR2 is SYDVKM. CDR3 residues: CASSLSGGWETQYF. The CDR3 region has the DNA TGTGCCAGCAGTTTATCAGGGGGCTGGGAGACCCAGTACTTC.

V is TRBV5-1 and J is TRBJ2-2; 9 nucleotides align to TRBD1. Germline V gives CDR1 SGHRS, CDR2 YFSETQ. This CDR3 contains 16 residues. V shed 0 bases and J 3 bases; nucleotides not matched to a gene: 3. CDR3 in DNA: TGCGCCAGCAGCTTGGGGACAGGGGTGGACACCGGGGAGCTGTTTTTT. This encodes CASSLGTGVDTGELFF.

This rearrangement joins TRBV12-3 or TRBV12-4 to TRBJ2-3; D perhaps matches TRBD1 (5 bases). Trimming shortened V by 7 bases and J by 0 bases, and 8 bases separated the two germline ends. The CDR3 is 13 residues long. The CDR3, as DNA: TGTGCCAGCACAGGGCGTAGCACAGATACGCAGTATTTT. This codes for CASTGRSTDTQYF.

The V gene is TRBV6-5, the J gene TRBJ1-5; D gene uncertain. Looked up from germline, CDR1 is MNHEY and CDR2 is SVGAGI. This CDR3 is 14 amino acids long. Trimming took 7 bases from V and 6 from J, leaving 16 bases between them. The CDR3 sequence: CASTIPGDLQPQHF. CDR3 DNA sequence: TGTGCCAGCACCATTCCCGGAGACCTTCAGCCCCAGCATTTT.

The gene calls are TRBV28 and TRBJ2-1, with 8 bases aligning to TRBD1. V was clipped by 3 bases and J by 10 bases; unmatched bases: 8. This CDR3 contains 14 residues. Germline CDR1 is MDHEN and CDR2 is SYDVKM. CDR3 sequence (DNA): TGTGCCAGCAGTTTCTCAGGGGGCAGCGGCGAGCAGTTCTTC. It yields the protein CASSFSGGSGEQFF.

This chain uses TRBV7-8 with TRBJ1-3; TRBD1 matches at 7 bases. The J segment lost 3 bases and the V segment lost 5 bases, leaving 19 bases of the junction unmatched. The CDR3 has 19 residues. Germline assignment: CDR1 SGHVS and CDR2 FQNEAQ. CDR3 region: CASSEEAWWGQYIGNTIYF. The CDR3 DNA reads TGTGCCAGCAGCGAAGAAGCCTGGTGGGGACAGTACATTGGAAACACCATATATTTT. The entire variable domain, with the rest obtained from reference TRBV7-8 and TRBJ1-3, is as follows: GAGVSQSPRYKVAKRGQDVALRCDPISGHVSLFWYQQALGQGPEFLTYFQNEAQLDKSGLPSDRFFAERPEGSVSTLKIQRTQQEDSAVYLCASSEEAWWGQYIGNTIYFGEGSWLTVV.

This clone was observed a single time. The gene calls are TRBV5-1 and TRBJ2-2; no clear D. V was clipped by 5 bases and J by 0 bases, with 8 bases between them. CDR3 length equals 14 residues. The germline gives CDR1 SGHRS, CDR2 YFSETQ. As DNA, the CDR3 is TGCGCCAGCAGACTATTCTCGAACACCGGGGAGCTGTTTTTT. Translation gives CASRLFSNTGELFF.

The chain employs TRBV19 and TRBJ2-3; a weak D match, TRBD2 (5 bases). Trimming left V 4 bases short and J 0 bases short, with 8 bases between. The CDR3 loop spans 14 amino acids. Germline CDR1 and CDR2: LNHDA and SQIVND (reference sequence). DNA for the CDR3: TGTGCCAGTAGTAACGGACTGAGCACAGATACGCAGTATTTT. Translation gives CASSNGLSTDTQYF.

CDR3 in amino acids: CASSRTQTGVTYNEQFF. The CDR3 DNA reads as TGCGCCAGCAGCCGGACCCAAACAGGGGTTACGTACAATGAGCAGTTCTTC. The rearrangement joins TRBV4-1 to TRBJ2-1; TRBD1 aligns across 7 bases. The V gene end was trimmed by 4 bases and the J gene end by 4 bases; junction bases not matched to a gene: 13. This CDR3 spans 17 amino acids. From germline, CDR1 is MGHRA and CDR2 YSYEKL.

This clone was detected a few times. The V and J genes are TRBV7-9 and TRBJ1-1; 8 bases line up with TRBD1. The V segment lost 8 bases and the J segment 1 base; nucleotides outside the gene matches: 9. The length of the CDR3 is 15 residues. The germline CDR1 and CDR2 sequences are SEHNR and FQNEAQ (reference sequence). CDR3 residues: CASEFTGTGNTEAFF. The CDR3 DNA reads as TGTGCCAGCGAATTTACCGGGACAGGGAACACTGAAGCTTTCTTT.

The chain employs TRBV24-1 and TRBJ1-2; D ambiguous. This CDR3 comprises 12 residues. Germline V gives CDR1 KGHDR, CDR2 SFDVKD. V was pared by 3 bases and J by 5 bases, with 6 bases between. As DNA, the CDR3 is TGTGCCACCAGTGATGGCCTTTATGGCTACACCTTC. This translates into CATSDGLYGYTF.

This chain uses TRBV28 with TRBJ1-2; 7 bases map to TRBD1. The J segment lost 4 bases and the V segment lost 7 bases, leaving 9 bases of the junction unmatched. There are 14 residues in the CDR3. In germline, CDR1 is MDHEN, CDR2 SYDVKM. In DNA, the CDR3 is TGTGCCAGCACCGCGCCGGGACAGCTCTATGGCTACACCTTC. Its protein product is CASTAPGQLYGYTF.

The chain recombines TRBV7-9 with TRBJ2-3; 9 nucleotides line up with TRBD1. Germline assignment: CDR1 SEHNR and CDR2 FQNEAQ (reference sequence). The CDR3 has 16 residues. Trimming at V came to 6 bases and at J to 1 base, leaving 8 bases not matched to a gene. The CDR3: CASRRPGQGRTDTQYF. CDR3 nucleotides: TGTGCCAGCAGGCGTCCGGGACAGGGACGCACAGATACGCAGTATTTT.

The chain uses TRBV5-8 and TRBJ2-3; TRBD1 agrees at 7 bases. V lost 4 bases and J lost 6; bases outside the gene matches: 14. CDR1 and CDR2 from the germline V gene are SGHTS and YDEGEE. This CDR3 is built from 16 residues. The CDR3 nucleotides read TGTGCCAGCAGCCGAGGGGGCTTCATGTATTCGGATACGCAGTATTTT. The encoded protein is CASSRGGFMYSDTQYF. The variable domain in full, with the rest retrieved from reference TRBV5-8 and TRBJ2-3, is EAGVTQSPTHLIKTRGQQATLRCSPISGHTSVYWYQQALGLGLQFLLWYDEGEERNRGNFPPRFSGRQFPNYSSELNVNALELEDSALYLCASSRGGFMYSDTQYFGPGTRLTVL.

The gene calls are TRBV7-3 and TRBJ1-6; perhaps TRBD1 as D (5 bases). The V gene's germline CDR1 is SGHTA and CDR2 FQGTGA. V lost 9 bases to trimming and J lost 4 bases, with 22 bases between them. The CDR3 covers 17 residues. CDR3 region: CASPTKHNRHYNSPLHF. The DNA for the CDR3 is TGTGCCAGTCCTACCAAACACAACAGGCATTATAATTCACCCCTCCACTTT.

The chain joins TRBV4-1 to TRBJ1-4; D might be TRBD1 (5 bases). The V gene lost 6 bases and the J gene lost 3 bases, with 14 bases spanning the gap. The CDR3 contains 15 residues. CDR1 MGHRA and CDR2 YSYEKL come from the germline V gene. CDR3 bases: TGCGCCAGCAGGGGCGGACATCAGGCTAATGAAAAACTGTTTTTT. Encoded protein: CASRGGHQANEKLFF.

The chain carries TRBV7-9 and TRBJ2-3; TRBD2 might be the D (6 bases). The CDR3 is made up of 16 amino acids. Germline V gene sequence: CDR1 SEHNR, CDR2 FQNEAQ (reference sequence). V shed 1 base and J shed 0 bases, with 11 bases lying between them. The CDR3 DNA sequence: TGTGCCAGCAGCTTAGACGGGGGAGCTAGCACAGATACGCAGTATTTT. This translates into CASSLDGGASTDTQYF.

The chain uses TRBV5-5 and TRBJ1-2; D ambiguous. CDR1 and CDR2 from the germline V gene are SGHKS and YYEKEE (reference sequence). The CDR3 has 15 amino acids. V gave up 0 bases and J gave up 3 bases, with 12 bases separating them. The CDR3 reads CASSLDPGMDYGYTF. The CDR3 bases are TGTGCCAGCAGCTTGGACCCGGGGATGGACTATGGCTACACCTTC.

V is TRBV27 and J is TRBJ2-3; 11 nucleotides line up with TRBD2. V was clipped by 8 bases and J by 3 bases; unmatched bases: 7. This CDR3 has 15 residues. The germline V gene encodes CDR1 MNHEY and CDR2 SMNVEV (reference sequence). The CDR3 loop reads CASSLTSGSTDTQYF. CDR3 in DNA: TGTGCCAGCTCTCTCACTAGCGGGAGTACAGATACGCAGTATTTT.

The table lists this clone with a few counts. V usage is TRBV6-4 and J usage is TRBJ1-5; maybe TRBD1 (6 bases). The CDR3 spans 15 residues. Germline V gene data show CDR1 as MRHNA and CDR2 as SNTAGT. V lost 2 bases to trimming and J lost 1 base, with 9 bases between them. This CDR3 is CASSDPGASNQPQHF. The CDR3, as DNA: TGTGCCAGCAGTGACCCAGGGGCCAGCAATCAGCCCCAGCATTTT.